Below are 7 T cell receptor beta chains sequenced from a single sample in a study of blood T cell repertoires in COVID-19. Generated by immunoSEQ multiplex PCR, the TCRdb table keeps only in-frame clones and is missing some. The sample includes 130,000 to 150,000 clones, over 80% of them seen just once. The sample consisted of peripheral blood. Receptors originate from a woman between 50 and 59 years old with acute or convalescent COVID-19.

This chain joins TRBV10-3 and TRBJ2-2; 8 positions match TRBD1. The germline V gene encodes CDR1 ENHRY and CDR2 SYGVKD. CDR3 length: 14 amino acids. The trim removed 8 bases at V and 1 base at J, leaving 3 bases unmatched. The CDR3 reads CAIQGQENTGELFF. DNA for the CDR3: TGTGCCATCCAGGGACAGGAGAACACCGGGGAGCTGTTTTTT.

The J gene is TRBJ2-7, the V gene TRBV7-2; TRBD1 is a possible D gene (7 bases). Trimming stripped 1 base from V and 7 bases from J, with 17 bases between. In germline, CDR1 is SGHTA, CDR2 FQGNSA. There are 15 residues in the CDR3. The CDR3 bases are TGTGCCAGCAGCTTAGTTCAGGGGGGTTTCGGTGAGCAGTACTTC. This encodes CASSLVQGGFGEQYF.

This chain links TRBV7-8 with TRBJ2-1; TRBD2 is a possible D gene (7 bases). Trimming took off 1 base at V and 4 bases at J, with 17 bases between the two ends. The length of the CDR3 is 17 residues. CDR1 is SGHVS, CDR2 FQNEAQ, per germline. The CDR3 sequence is CASSLEYRGAIYNEQFF. The CDR3 nucleotides are TGTGCCAGCAGCTTAGAATACCGGGGGGCGATATACAATGAGCAGTTCTTC. The complete variable domain, with remaining parts taken from reference TRBV7-8 and TRBJ2-1, reads GAGVSQSPRYKVAKRGQDVALRCDPISGHVSLFWYQQALGQGPEFLTYFQNEAQLDKSGLPSDRFFAERPEGSVSTLKIQRTQQEDSAVYLCASSLEYRGAIYNEQFFGPGTRLTVL.

This chain connects TRBV15 to TRBJ1-2; the D gene is possibly TRBD1 (5 bases). The V gene lost 6 bases and the J gene lost 8 bases, with 16 bases spanning the gap. The CDR3 has 13 residues. CDR1 and CDR2 from the germline V gene are LNHNV and YYDKDF (reference sequence). The CDR3 coding sequence is TGTGCCACCAGGGCTAGGGGCGCAGGAGGCTACACCTTC. Protein: CATRARGAGGYTF.

The J gene is TRBJ2-7, the V gene TRBV28; possibly TRBD1 for D (5 bases). Between the trimmed V and J ends, which lost 10 bases and 5 bases, there was a span of 15 bases. From germline, CDR1 is MDHEN and CDR2 SYDVKM. The CDR3 loop spans 12 amino acids. CDR3 DNA sequence: TGTGCCACCATAGGGGATGACCACGAGCAGTACTTC. Its translation: CATIGDDHEQYF.

This clone was seen once. V usage is TRBV3-1 (or the pseudogene TRBV3-2) and J usage is TRBJ2-6; possibly TRBD2 for D (5 bases). Germline lookup yields CDR1 LGHDT and CDR2 YNNKEL (reference sequence). V lost 6 bases and J lost 4, with 13 bases in between. The CDR3 is 15 residues long. The CDR3 DNA reads as TGTGCCAGCAGTCCGAGGGCAACAGGGGCCAACGTCCTGACTTTC. This sequence encodes CASSPRATGANVLTF.

The chain joins TRBV18 to TRBJ2-1; 11 positions match TRBD1. V was clipped by 3 bases and J by 7 bases; unmatched bases: 8. Germline V gene sequence: CDR1 KGHSH, CDR2 LQKENI. The CDR3 runs 16 residues. CDR3 in DNA: TGTGCCAGCTCACCGATGAGGACAGGGGGCCCGAATGAGCAGTTCTTC. The encoded protein is CASSPMRTGGPNEQFF.